This T cell receptor beta chain is from a study of blood T cell repertoires in COVID-19. Study overall: T cells, B-cell-depleted T cells, or PBMCs provided the cDNA or gDNA that served as material.

After removal of 0 bases from V and 9 bases from J, the junction contained 7 bases not matched to a gene. Germline assignment: CDR1 SGDLS and CDR2 YYNGEE. This CDR3 is 15 amino acids long. Two negative PCRs, clearance, or symptom resolution had been documented for recovered Cohort 3 donors. The protocol was immunoSEQ multiplex PCR, while the TCRdb copy is restricted to in-frame clones and leaves out a portion. The sample yields hundreds of thousands of clones, roughly nine tenths seen once. The sequenced material came from PBMCs or T cells enriched from blood (not recorded which). The TCR was taken from a woman aged 18 to 35 who had recovered from COVID-19. The V call is TRBV9, the J call TRBJ2-1; 9 bases map to TRBD2. The CDR3 DNA is TGTGCCAGCAGCGTAGGAAGCGGGGGGATAGGTGAGCAGTTCTTC. Protein product: CASSVGSGGIGEQFF.